A single sample gave rise to the 23 T cell receptor beta chains below, sequenced in a study of blood T cell repertoires in COVID-19. This table comes from immunoSEQ multiplex PCR, and its TCRdb copy is limited to in-frame clones, with some not included. The data hold about 230,000 clones, with 80% to 90% observed a single time. Sequencing was performed on peripheral blood. These receptors all stem from a man between 50 and 59 years old with COVID-19, enrolled during active disease.

The chain recombines TRBV6-1 with TRBJ1-2; 12 positions agree with TRBD1. V dropped 3 bases and J dropped 7; count of bases not matched to a gene: 6. This CDR3 comprises 15 residues. CDR1 MNHNS and CDR2 SASEGT come from the germline V gene. The CDR3 DNA sequence: TGTGCCAGCAGTGAGGGACAGGGGGCGAGGTTTGGCTACACCTTC. As protein: CASSEGQGARFGYTF.

This chain links TRBV5-4 with TRBJ2-1, with 7 bases lining up with TRBD2. Trimming removed 0 bases from V and 0 bases from J; junction bases left unmatched: 9. In germline, CDR1 is SGHNT, CDR2 YYREEE (reference sequence). The CDR3 contains 18 residues. For the CDR3, the DNA is TGTGCCAGCAGCTTGGGTCTCGGACTAGGCAGCTCCTACAATGAGCAGTTCTTC. Protein product: CASSLGLGLGSSYNEQFF.

CDR3 sequence reads: CASSDRVGQPQHF. The CDR3, as DNA: TGTGCCAGCAGCGACAGGGTTGGTCAGCCCCAGCATTTT. This chain links TRBV28 with TRBJ1-5; TRBD1 agrees at 7 bases. The CDR3 is 13 amino acids. Germline V gene data show CDR1 as MDHEN and CDR2 as SYDVKM. The trim removed 6 bases at V and 6 bases at J, leaving 5 bases unmatched.

V is TRBV20-1 and J is TRBJ2-7; 9 bases are shared with TRBD1. The CDR3 is made up of 13 amino acids. V dropped 5 bases and J dropped 4; count of bases not matched to a gene: 6. The germline V gene has CDR1 DFQATT and CDR2 SNEGSKA (reference sequence). The CDR3 nucleotides read TGCAGTGCTGGTGGGACAGGGACGTACGAGCAGTACTTC. Translating gives CSAGGTGTYEQYF.

V usage is TRBV18 and J usage is TRBJ1-6; D remains ambiguous. Germline V gene sequence: CDR1 KGHSH, CDR2 LQKENI. V was clipped by 3 bases and J by 10 bases, with 13 bases between them. The CDR3 has 14 residues. In DNA, the CDR3 is TGTGCCAGCTCACCGGTTGAAGGAGCGTCACCCCTCCACTTT. Translation gives CASSPVEGASPLHF.

The chain combines TRBV15 with TRBJ1-2; D remains unclear. Trimming shortened V by 5 bases and J by 4 bases, and 11 bases separated the two germline ends. This CDR3 comprises 13 residues. Looked up from germline, CDR1 is LNHNV and CDR2 is YYDKDF (reference sequence). In nucleotides, the CDR3 is TGTGCCACCAGCGAGGGCGTGGGCTATGGCTACACCTTC. Amino acids: CATSEGVGYGYTF.

The chain recombines TRBV10-3 with TRBJ2-1; 15 bases line up with TRBD2. The CDR3 is 16 residues long. V shed 4 bases, J shed 7 bases, and the junction held 5 bases outside the gene matches. Germline CDR1 ENHRY, CDR2 SYGVKD. CDR3 protein: CAISGTSGRDGNEQFF. CDR3 DNA sequence: TGTGCCATCAGTGGGACTAGCGGGAGGGATGGAAATGAGCAGTTCTTC.

This chain connects TRBV28 to TRBJ1-1; D is unclear. The CDR3 is 13 amino acids. Germline loops: CDR1 MDHEN, CDR2 SYDVKM. Trimming removed 2 bases at V and 8 bases at J, with 12 bases between. The chain's CDR3 is CASSLASRPEAFF. DNA for the CDR3: TGTGCCAGCAGTTTAGCCTCGAGGCCCGAAGCTTTCTTT. Looking up the rest from reference TRBV28 and TRBJ1-1 gives the full variable domain: DVKVTQSSRYLVKRTGEKVFLECVQDMDHENMFWYRQDPGLGLRLIYFSYDVKMKEKGDIPEGYSVSREKKERFSLILESASTNQTSMYLCASSLASRPEAFFGQGTRLTVV.

The chain is built from TRBV9 and TRBJ2-4; weak D call: TRBD1 (6 bases). V was shortened by 0 bases and J by 7 bases, with 14 bases between the two germline ends. Per the germline V gene, CDR1 is SGDLS and CDR2 is YYNGEE. The CDR3 contains 15 residues. CDR3 bases: TGTGCCAGCAGCGTAGACCCAGGGGAGTTGAACATTCAGTACTTC. Its protein product is CASSVDPGELNIQYF.

This clone has only one observation. The genes are TRBV7-9 and TRBJ2-5; 7 bases are shared with TRBD1. The CDR3 totals 14 residues. Per germline, CDR1 SEHNR and CDR2 FQNEAQ (reference sequence). V gave up 2 bases and J gave up 4 bases; unmatched junction bases: 4. This chain's CDR3 is CASSLQGVGETQYF. As DNA, the CDR3 is TGTGCCAGCAGCTTACAGGGGGTAGGAGAGACCCAGTACTTC. The complete variable domain, with remaining parts taken from reference TRBV7-9 and TRBJ2-5, reads DTGVSQNPRHKITKRGQNVTFRCDPISEHNRLYWYRQTLGQGPEFLTYFQNEAQLEKSRLLSDRFSAERPKGSFSTLEIQRTEQGDSAMYLCASSLQGVGETQYFGPGTRLLVL.

This chain joins TRBV6-5 and TRBJ2-7; 9 nucleotides agree with TRBD1. Trimming cost V 6 bases and J 7 bases; bases outside gene matches: 10. The germline gives CDR1 MNHEY, CDR2 SVGAGI. This CDR3 comprises 14 residues. The CDR3 region is CASSFGQGKDEQYF. The CDR3 bases are TGTGCCAGCAGCTTCGGACAGGGGAAGGATGAGCAGTACTTC.

The chain is built from TRBV2 and TRBJ1-6; the match to TRBD1 covers 8 bases. Germline V gives CDR1 SNHLY, CDR2 FYNNEI. CDR3 size: 14 residues. V was pared by 6 bases and J by 7 bases, with 5 bases of the junction left unmatched. This CDR3 is CASRKDRENSPLHF. CDR3 DNA sequence: TGTGCCAGCAGGAAGGACAGGGAAAATTCACCCCTCCACTTT.

The chain is built from TRBV15 and TRBJ1-6; TRBD1 is a possible D gene (5 bases). Germline V CDR1 and CDR2: LNHNV, YYDKDF (reference sequence). V was trimmed by 3 bases and J by 8 bases, leaving 8 bases between them. The CDR3 loop spans 13 amino acids. The CDR3 nucleotides are TGTGCCACCAGCAGTTTCAGGGATTCACCCCTCCACTTT. Its translation: CATSSFRDSPLHF.

This clone has more than one count but fewer than ten. The chain carries TRBV2 and TRBJ2-7; TRBD1 is a possible D gene (6 bases). Germline V lookup: CDR1 SNHLY, CDR2 FYNNEI. The ends were cut back, 6 bases at V and 4 bases at J, with 16 bases in the middle. The CDR3 covers 14 residues. In nucleotides, the CDR3 is TGTGCCAGCAGGACAGGCCCAGGTGGGTACGAGCAGTACTTC. This sequence encodes CASRTGPGGYEQYF. The full variable domain, with the rest looked up from reference TRBV2 and TRBJ2-7, is EPEVTQTPSHQVTQMGQEVILRCVPISNHLYFYWYRQILGQKVEFLVSFYNNEISEKSEIFDDQFSVERPDGSNFTLKIRSTKLEDSAMYFCASRTGPGGYEQYFGPGTRLTVT.

V and J are TRBV25-1 and TRBJ1-1; D remains ambiguous. V was trimmed by 8 bases and J by 1 base, leaving 11 bases between them. The CDR3 is 13 amino acids. Germline CDR1 is MGHDK and CDR2 is SYGVNS. The CDR3 here is CASASSENTEAFF. CDR3 in DNA: TGTGCCAGCGCCAGTTCTGAGAACACTGAAGCTTTCTTT.

The chain recombines TRBV7-2 with TRBJ2-7; 13 positions match TRBD2. The CDR3 has 18 amino acids. The trim removed 1 base at V and 3 bases at J, leaving 9 bases unmatched. Germline V CDR1 and CDR2: SGHTA, FQGNSA. CDR3 in DNA: TGTGCCAGCAGCTTAGGCCCTCGGGGACTAGCGGGGAACTACGAGCAGTACTTC. Its protein is CASSLGPRGLAGNYEQYF.

The CDR3: CASSEGVNQPQHF. CDR3 bases: TGTGCCAGCAGTGAAGGCGTAAATCAGCCCCAGCATTTT. This chain joins TRBV6-1 and TRBJ1-5, with D unresolved. Germline V gene data show CDR1 as MNHNS and CDR2 as SASEGT. Trimming took 1 base from V and 4 from J, leaving 5 bases between them. The CDR3 consists of 13 residues.

The V gene is TRBV4-3, the J gene TRBJ2-1, with D perhaps TRBD2 (6 bases). Germline V gene data show CDR1 as LGHNA and CDR2 as YSLEER. The CDR3 length is 15 residues. V was trimmed by 0 bases and J by 9 bases, leaving 15 bases between them. The CDR3, as DNA: TGCGCCAGCAGCCAAGATATTGGAGGGCAGGGTGAGCAGTTCTTC. Translated: CASSQDIGGQGEQFF.

Concerning this clone itself: Within the sample, other DNA sequences also encode this same CDR3. The rearrangement joins TRBV3-1 (or the pseudogene TRBV3-2) to TRBJ1-3, with TRBD1 as a possible D gene (6 bases). This CDR3 region has 15 residues. With 0 bases removed from V and 2 bases from J, the gap between germline ends came to 8 bases. Germline V gene sequence: CDR1 LGHDT, CDR2 YNNKEL (reference sequence). CDR3 sequence reads: CASSQDRTAGNTIYF. The CDR3 coding sequence is TGTGCCAGCAGCCAAGATAGGACAGCTGGAAACACCATATATTTT.

V gene TRBV14 combines with J gene TRBJ2-5; 11 bases map to TRBD2. Germline V CDR1 and CDR2: SGHDN, FVKESK. This CDR3 spans 16 amino acids. The V segment lost 4 bases and the J segment 2 bases; nucleotides outside the gene matches: 6. The CDR3 protein is CASSLRLAGTQETQYF. The CDR3 DNA reads as TGTGCCAGCAGCCTAAGACTAGCGGGGACACAAGAGACCCAGTACTTC.

This rearrangement joins TRBV19 to TRBJ1-4; D is possibly TRBD1 (5 bases). Germline V CDR1 and CDR2: LNHDA, SQIVND (reference sequence). This CDR3 is built from 15 residues. Trimming took off 3 bases at V and 4 bases at J, with 12 bases between the two ends. For the CDR3, the DNA is TGTGCCAGTAGTATTTCTGCAGGGTATAATGAAAAACTGTTTTTT. Translated, it gives CASSISAGYNEKLFF. The variable domain in full, with the rest retrieved from reference TRBV19 and TRBJ1-4, is DGGITQSPKYLFRKEGQNVTLSCEQNLNHDAMYWYRQDPGQGLRLIYYSQIVNDFQKGDIAEGYSVSREKKESFPLTVTSAQKNPTAFYLCASSISAGYNEKLFFGSGTQLSVL.

The genes are TRBV3-1 (or the pseudogene TRBV3-2) and TRBJ1-4; 7 nucleotides line up with TRBD1. The CDR3 spans 15 residues. Germline CDR1 and CDR2: LGHDT and YNNKEL (reference sequence). Trimming at V came to 4 bases and at J to 7 bases, leaving 9 bases not matched to a gene. The CDR3 loop reads CASSLQGLIGEKLFF. CDR3 DNA: TGTGCCAGCAGCCTACAGGGGCTTATTGGTGAAAAACTGTTTTTT.

The chain uses TRBV7-9 and TRBJ2-5; 10 bases align to TRBD2. CDR3 length: 13 residues. Trimming at V came to 7 bases and at J to 5 bases, leaving 4 bases not matched to a gene. The germline CDR1 and CDR2 sequences are SEHNR and FQNEAQ (reference sequence). CDR3 bases: TGTGCCAGCAATCTAGCGGGAGTGGAGACCCAGTACTTC. Encoded protein: CASNLAGVETQYF.